This is a list of T cell receptor beta chains from one sample in a study of blood T cell repertoires in COVID-19. This table comes from immunoSEQ multiplex PCR, and its TCRdb copy is limited to in-frame clones, with some not included. The table lists around 230,000 clones, about 87% of them singletons. Sequencing used PBMCs or T cells enriched from blood (not recorded which). These receptors were obtained from a man aged 18 to 29 with acute COVID-19. CDR3s include the opening cysteine and the closing phenylalanine or tryptophan. A D gene is named only where the DNA matches it firmly. Clone sizes are given selectively: once, few, many, or a class where the clone is expanded.

NA	TRBV2	NA	16	TRBJ2-3	CASSDSRVGITDTQYF	TGTGCCAGCAGTGACAGCAGGGTGGGGATCACAGATACGCAGTATTTT
NA	TRBV27	NA	17	TRBJ1-6	CASSLQRRSSYNSPLHF	TGTGCCAGCAGTTTACAGCGGAGGAGCTCCTATAATTCACCCCTCCACTTT
NA	TRBV9	NA	14	TRBJ1-2	CASSVRPTAYGYTF	TGTGCCAGCAGCGTACGCCCGACAGCCTATGGCTACACCTTC
NA	TRBV7-9	TRBD2	14	TRBJ2-5	CASSLPAGEETQYF	TGTGCCAGCAGCTTACCAGCGGGAGAAGAGACCCAGTACTTC
few	TRBV5-4	TRBD2	16	TRBJ2-4	CASSLTSGLAKNIQYF	TGTGCCAGCAGCCTCACTAGCGGGCTAGCCAAAAACATTCAGTACTTC
NA	TRBV7-9	TRBD2	14	TRBJ2-7	CASSLILAGGEQYF	TGTGCCAGCAGCTTAATTTTAGCGGGAGGCGAGCAGTACTTC
NA	TRBV18	TRBD2	18	TRBJ2-3	CASSPEREISPRTDTQYF	TGTGCCAGCTCACCGGAGCGGGAGATCTCCCCCCGCACAGATACGCAGTATTTT
NA	TRBV30	NA	13	TRBJ1-1	CAWSDFSNTEAFF	TGTGCCTGGAGTGACTTCTCGAACACTGAAGCTTTCTTT
NA	TRBV7-2	TRBD2	16	TRBJ2-5	CASSLSSAGGAETQYF	TGTGCCAGCAGCTTATCTAGCGCGGGAGGAGCAGAGACCCAGTACTTC
few	TRBV5-1	NA	14	TRBJ2-2	CASTLLRTGGELFF	TGCGCCAGCACCCTACTAAGGACTGGCGGGGAGCTGTTTTTT
few	TRBV14	TRBD1	15	TRBJ2-1	CASSQDSGTGFEQFF	TGTGCCAGCAGCCAAGATTCCGGGACAGGGTTTGAGCAGTTCTTC
NA	TRBV2	TRBD1	15	TRBJ2-4	CASSVGTGGENIQYF	TGTGCCAGCAGTGTAGGGACAGGGGGAGAAAACATTCAGTACTTC
NA	TRBV4-2	NA	15	TRBJ2-7	CASSQVGTLSYEQYF	TGTGCCAGCAGCCAAGTCGGGACACTTTCCTACGAGCAGTACTTC
NA	TRBV28	TRBD1	14	TRBJ1-2	CASSRTGVSYGYTF	TGTGCCAGCAGCCGGACAGGGGTCAGCTATGGCTACACCTTC
NA	TRBV28	NA	15	TRBJ2-7	CASSFMRRASYEQYF	TGTGCCAGCAGTTTCATGAGGAGAGCGAGTTACGAGCAGTACTTC
NA	TRBV5-1	TRBD1	14	TRBJ2-7	CASRAGTGGYEQYF	TGCGCCAGCAGGGCCGGGACAGGGGGCTACGAGCAGTACTTC
NA	TRBV19	NA	15	TRBJ1-6	CASSTAVGSASPLHF	TGTGCCAGTAGCACCGCGGTGGGTTCTGCGTCACCCCTCCACTTT
NA	TRBV6-2/TRBV6-3	TRBD2	19	TRBJ2-4	CASSPLQTSGREAKNIQYF	TGTGCCAGCAGCCCTTTACAGACTAGCGGGAGGGAAGCCAAAAACATTCAGTACTTC
NA	TRBV28	TRBD2	17	TRBJ2-3	CASSLGATSGSTDTQYF	TGTGCCAGCAGTTTGGGGGCGACTAGCGGGAGCACAGATACGCAGTATTTT
NA	TRBV6-5	NA	15	TRBJ1-1	CASSYWGPMNTEAFF	TGTGCCAGCAGTTACTGGGGGCCAATGAACACTGAAGCTTTCTTT
NA	TRBV12-3/TRBV12-4	NA	12	TRBJ2-1	CASSPPSGQQFF	TGTGCCAGCAGTCCCCCGAGCGGACAGCAGTTCTTC
NA	TRBV21-1	NA	16	TRBJ2-1	CASSSSGTSGKGEQFF	TGTGCCAGCAGCTCATCCGGGACTAGCGGGAAGGGTGAGCAGTTCTTC
NA	TRBV30	NA	14	TRBJ2-2	CAWSPRQVPGELFF	TGTGCCTGGAGTCCCAGACAGGTACCCGGGGAGCTGTTTTTT
NA	TRBV18	NA	15	TRBJ1-2	CASSPYGGSDYGYTF	TGTGCCAGCTCACCTTATGGCGGCTCCGACTATGGCTACACCTTC
few	TRBV19	NA	13	TRBJ1-1	CASSVQGNTEAFF	TGTGCCAGTAGTGTACAGGGAAACACTGAAGCTTTCTTT
NA	TRBV7-8	NA	12	TRBJ2-1	CASSLPNNEQFF	TGTGCCAGCAGCTTACCTAACAATGAGCAGTTCTTC
NA	TRBV21-1	NA	17	TRBJ1-5	CASSKPRRDRGNQPQHF	TGTGCCAGCAGCAAGCCCCGCCGGGACAGGGGCAATCAGCCCCAGCATTTT
few	TRBV7-6	NA	15	TRBJ1-3	CASSTNSGAGNTIYF	TGTGCCAGCAGTACCAACTCAGGGGCTGGAAACACCATATATTTT
NA	TRBV28	NA	14	TRBJ2-7	CASSFSDPRAEQYF	TGTGCCAGCAGTTTTAGCGATCCTCGGGCCGAGCAGTACTTC
NA	TRBV28	NA	16	TRBJ1-5	CASSTTGLGTYQPQHF	TGTGCCAGCAGTACCACAGGGTTGGGGACGTATCAGCCCCAGCATTTT
NA	TRBV7-9	NA	14	TRBJ1-1	CASSLARGGAEAFF	TGTGCCAGCAGCTTAGCCAGAGGCGGGGCTGAAGCTTTCTTT
NA	TRBV27	TRBD1	14	TRBJ1-5	CASRTLQGGQPQHF	TGTGCCAGCAGGACTCTACAGGGGGGTCAGCCCCAGCATTTT
NA	TRBV27	TRBD2	17	TRBJ2-5	CASSPGWLAGLGETQYF	TGTGCCAGCAGTCCCGGTTGGCTAGCGGGATTGGGGGAGACCCAGTACTTC
NA	TRBV5-1	NA	14	TRBJ1-1	CASSTIQGNTEAFF	TGCGCCAGCAGCACTATCCAGGGGAACACTGAAGCTTTCTTT
once	TRBV30	NA	11	TRBJ2-7	CALAQGYEQYF	TGTGCCTTGGCCCAGGGCTACGAGCAGTACTTC
NA	TRBV28	TRBD1	15	TRBJ2-1	CASRLQGASYNEQFF	TGTGCCAGCAGGCTACAGGGGGCCTCCTACAATGAGCAGTTCTTC
NA	TRBV7-6	TRBD1	15	TRBJ2-1	CASSLDETQGAEQFF	TGTGCCAGCAGCTTAGATGAGACCCAGGGGGCTGAGCAGTTCTTC
NA	TRBV11-3	NA	14	TRBJ2-5	CASSLDRSRETQYF	TGTGCCAGCAGCTTAGATCGTAGTCGAGAGACCCAGTACTTC
many	TRBV28	TRBD2	14	TRBJ2-2	CASRPAGAAGELFF	TGTGCCAGCAGACCAGCGGGAGCGGCCGGGGAGCTGTTTTTT
NA	TRBV28	NA	14	TRBJ2-7	CASSSRLVVNEQYF	TGTGCCAGCAGCTCCAGACTAGTAGTGAACGAGCAGTACTTC
NA	TRBV27	TRBD2	15	TRBJ2-7	CASSVTSGSIYEQYF	TGTGCCAGCAGTGTCACTAGCGGGAGTATCTACGAGCAGTACTTC
NA	TRBV7-2	TRBD2	15	TRBJ2-7	CASSFASGSSYEQYF	TGTGCCAGCAGCTTTGCTAGCGGGAGCTCCTACGAGCAGTACTTC
few	TRBV6-5	TRBD2	15	TRBJ2-7	CASSSLTSGSDEQYF	TGTGCCAGCAGTTCTCTGACTAGCGGGAGCGACGAGCAGTACTTC
few	TRBV29-1	NA	14	TRBJ2-5	CSVGSGGHQETQYF	TGCAGCGTTGGAAGTGGAGGTCACCAAGAGACCCAGTACTTC
NA	TRBV6-2/TRBV6-3	TRBD1	17	TRBJ2-2	CASSYSKIGTDTGELFF	TGTGCCAGCAGTTACTCGAAAATCGGGACAGACACCGGGGAGCTGTTTTTT
few	TRBV27	NA	20	TRBJ2-1	CASSSAPPAARLHSYNEQFF	TGTGCCAGCAGTTCGGCCCCTCCAGCGGCCAGACTTCACTCCTACAATGAGCAGTTCTTC